In its sample, the clone carrying this T cell receptor (beta chain) was seen once. The assay was immunoSEQ multiplex PCR, and TCRdb's table has in-frame clones only and misses some. The data show around 300,000 clones, approximately 91% seen once. The data originate from a study of blood T cell repertoires in COVID-19. Germline-derived CDR1 and CDR2 are ENHRY and SYGVKD. V shed 0 bases, J shed 8 bases, and the junction held 5 bases outside the gene matches. The CDR3 runs 14 residues. Sequencing was performed on peripheral blood. This receptor was identified in a woman aged 30 to 39 with COVID-19, enrolled during active disease. This chain uses TRBV10-3 with TRBJ1-2; TRBD1 aligns across 8 bases. The CDR3 spells CAISESGTGFGYTF. DNA for the CDR3: TGTGCCATCAGTGAGTCCGGGACAGGTTTCGGCTACACCTTC.